These 31 T cell receptor beta chains share one sample of origin, sequenced in a study of regulatory T cells in long-lasting Graves disease (dated by TCRdb to the early 2020s). The sample's time point label is to be understood as: newly diagnosed GD, antithyroid drugs for less than 3 months. For both TCR sequencing and RNA sequencing, RNA was extracted from PBMCs in TRIzol. The library was obtained by multiplex PCR. Reads for this sample came from an Illumina HiSeq 4000. TCR beta libraries were built with iRepertoire HTBI primers and Arm-PCR amplification of CDR3 regions. TCRdb reanalyzed the raw reads on its own, using fastp at Q25 for trimming and MiXCR for clone calling, and kept in-frame beta chains. Entries are consolidated by CDR3 protein sequence, retaining the most common genes and DNA. In this sample the table shows approximately 560,000 distinct CDR3 sequences, 16% of which occur a single time. The ten largest clonotypes hold 12% of the sample.

The same specimen was also included in a second study, on T cells in Graves' hyperthyroidism and ophthalmopathy.

Source: peripheral blood mononuclear cells (PBMCs), taken at new diagnosis, from a patient treated with antithyroid drugs. These receptors were obtained from a man aged 18 to 29 with Graves disease. Donor details come from another sample of the same person, matched by shared clones.

J is TRBJ1-1 and V is TRBV7-9, with D unresolved. From germline, CDR1 is SEHNR and CDR2 FQNEAQ (reference sequence). V was trimmed by 1 base and J by 3 bases, leaving 12 bases between them. CDR3 size: 15 residues. The CDR3 coding sequence is TGTGCCAGCAGCTTAGTACCAGGAAAGGACACTGAAGCTTTCTTT. Protein sequence: CASSLVPGKDTEAFF. Complete variable domain (other parts from reference TRBV7-9 and TRBJ1-1): DTGVSQNPRHKITKRGQNVTFRCDPISEHNRLYWYRQTLGQGPEFLTYFQNEAQLEKSRLLSDRFSAERPKGSFSTLEIQRTEQGDSAMYLCASSLVPGKDTEAFFGQGTRLTVV.

This clonotype turned up a few times. The V and J genes are TRBV24-1 and TRBJ1-2; TRBD1 agrees at 10 bases. Germline-derived CDR1 and CDR2 are KGHDR and SFDVKD. The CDR3 length is 15 residues. J lost 7 bases, V lost 3 bases, and 7 bases had no gene match. CDR3 DNA: TGTGCCACCAGTGATACGACAGGGGGCGAGGGTGGCTACACCTTC. The encoded protein is CATSDTTGGEGGYTF.

The sample holds a few counts of this clonotype. The chain couples TRBV5-1 to TRBJ2-3, with 9 positions matching TRBD2. Germline CDR1 and CDR2: SGHRS and YFSETQ. The CDR3 is made up of 14 amino acids. With 0 bases clipped from V and 6 bases from J, the junction kept 2 bases outside the gene matches. DNA of the CDR3: TGCGCCAGCAGCTTGGAACTAGCGGGTGATACGCAGTATTTT. This codes for CASSLELAGDTQYF.

The sample holds many counts of this clonotype. CDR3 loop: CASSQDLVGSLDTEAFF. In nucleotides, the CDR3 is TGTGCCAGCAGCCAAGATCTTGTGGGCAGTCTGGACACTGAAGCTTTCTTT. This sequence joins TRBV3-1 and TRBJ1-1; D gene ambiguous. Trimming shortened V by 0 bases and J by 3 bases, and 17 bases separated the two germline ends. This CDR3 contains 17 residues. CDR1 is LGHDT and CDR2 is YNNKEL in the germline V gene (reference sequence). Complete variable domain (other parts from reference TRBV3-1 and TRBJ1-1): DTAVSQTPKYLVTQMGNDKSIKCEQNLGHDTMYWYKQDSKKFLKIMFSYNNKELIINETVPNRFSPKSPDKAHLNLHINSLELGDSAVYFCASSQDLVGSLDTEAFFGQGTRLTVV.

This clonotype has at least ten counts. V is TRBV12-3 or TRBV12-4 and J is TRBJ2-3; D call uncertain. The CDR3 is made up of 14 amino acids. V gave up 1 base and J gave up 2 bases, with 7 bases separating them. The CDR3 sequence is CASSLVGFTDTQYF. Written as DNA, the CDR3 is TGTGCCAGCAGTTTAGTCGGGTTCACAGATACGCAGTATTTT.

The rearrangement uses TRBV28 and TRBJ1-2; weak D call: TRBD1 (6 bases). The length of the CDR3 is 16 residues. V dropped 4 bases and J dropped 4 bases, with 19 bases sitting between them. Germline assignment: CDR1 MDHEN and CDR2 SYDVKM. CDR3 sequence: CASSSPRTVNPYGYTF. In DNA, the CDR3 is TGTGCCAGCAGTTCCCCCCGGACAGTAAATCCCTATGGCTACACCTTC.

This clonotype occurred a few times. In DNA form, the CDR3 reads TGCGCCAGCAGCCAAGCCTTCGGGGGGAGCACTGAAGCTTTCTTT. Residues: CASSQAFGGSTEAFF. The chain carries TRBV4-1 and TRBJ1-1, with a tentative D call TRBD1 (5 bases). Germline CDR1 is MGHRA and CDR2 is YSYEKL. This CDR3 region has 15 residues. Trimming removed 1 base from V and 4 bases from J, with 13 bases in between.

The chain recombines TRBV5-1 with TRBJ2-7; no clear D gene. The CDR3 runs to 15 residues. Germline V gene data show CDR1 as SGHRS and CDR2 as YFSETQ. V lost 8 bases, J lost 2 bases, and 20 bases lay in between. The CDR3 spells CASTPDLTLPYEQYF. The CDR3 coding sequence is TGCGCCAGTACACCAGACCTTACCCTCCCCTACGAGCAGTACTTC. Drawing the rest from reference TRBV5-1 and TRBJ2-7, the complete variable domain is KAGVTQTPRYLIKTRGQQVTLSCSPISGHRSVSWYQQTPGQGLQFLFEYFSETQRNKGNFPGRFSGRQFSNSRSEMNVSTLELGDSALYLCASTPDLTLPYEQYFGPGTRLTVT.

This clonotype occurred many times. This chain joins TRBV30 and TRBJ2-1; TRBD1 aligns across 9 bases. CDR3 length: 16 amino acids. V shed 6 bases and J 4 bases; nucleotides not matched to a gene: 13. CDR1 and CDR2 (germline): GTSNPN, SVGIG (reference sequence). CDR3 sequence: CACITSGQGRYNEQFF. The CDR3 DNA follows: TGTGCCTGCATTACATCGGGACAGGGAAGATACAATGAGCAGTTCTTC.

This clonotype was counted at least ten times. The gene calls are TRBV12-3 or TRBV12-4 and TRBJ2-2, with 10 bases aligning to TRBD2. This CDR3 has 17 amino acids. After removal of 5 bases from V and 4 bases from J, the junction contained 10 bases not matched to a gene. CDR3 DNA: TGTGCCAGCAGTCCACCATCCAGCGGGAGGGGCACCGGGGAGCTGTTTTTT. Its protein product is CASSPPSSGRGTGELFF.

The V and J genes are TRBV9 and TRBJ1-1; 9 bases fit TRBD1. Germline loops: CDR1 SGDLS, CDR2 YYNGEE. With 4 bases clipped from V and 2 bases from J, the junction kept 6 bases outside the gene matches. The CDR3 is made up of 15 amino acids. The CDR3 protein is CASSLVTGGNTEAFF. For the CDR3, the DNA is TGTGCCAGCAGCTTGGTGACAGGGGGTAACACTGAAGCTTTCTTT.

This clonotype occurred once. V gene TRBV9 combines with J gene TRBJ2-1; the D call may be TRBD1 or TRBD2 (5 bases each). Germline CDR1 is SGDLS and CDR2 is YYNGEE. V was cut by 3 bases and J by 8 bases, with 15 bases left in between. This CDR3 is 14 amino acids long. CDR3 in DNA: TGTGCCAGCAGCGCAAGCGGTTGGGACGATGAGCAGTTCTTC. Amino acid sequence: CASSASGWDDEQFF. Together with reference TRBV9 and TRBJ2-1, the CDR3 gives the full variable domain: DSGVTQTPKHLITATGQRVTLRCSPRSGDLSVYWYQQSLDQGLQFLIQYYNGEERAKGNILERFSAQQFPDLHSELNLSSLELGDSALYFCASSASGWDDEQFFGPGTRLTVL.

This clonotype has ten or more counts. The V call is TRBV12-5, the J call TRBJ1-1; D not resolved. The CDR3 is 15 amino acids. V shed 0 bases and J shed 0 bases, with 8 bases lying between them. Germline V lookup: CDR1 LGHNT, CDR2 FRNRAP. The CDR3 bases are TGTGCTAGTGGTTTGGTAAACAGCTTGAACACTGAAGCTTTCTTT. Translating gives CASGLVNSLNTEAFF.

This clonotype turned up a few times. This chain joins TRBV19 and TRBJ1-2, with 8 bases lining up with TRBD1. Trimming removed 7 bases from V and 4 bases from J; junction bases left unmatched: 11. CDR3 size: 15 residues. The germline V gene encodes CDR1 LNHDA and CDR2 SQIVND (reference sequence). The CDR3 DNA is TGTGCCAGTACCTCGACCGGGACAGGAGCCTATGGCTACACCTTC. Protein product: CASTSTGTGAYGYTF.

In this sample, this clonotype is large (0.1 to 1%). The chain combines TRBV7-7 with TRBJ1-1, with 7 bases matching TRBD1. The CDR3 is 15 amino acids. CDR1 is SSHAT and CDR2 is FNYEAQ in the germline V gene (reference sequence). V lost 7 bases, J lost 1 base, and 9 bases stayed unmatched. The CDR3 protein is CASTSLGTANTEAFF. In nucleotides, the CDR3 is TGTGCCAGCACTTCACTCGGGACAGCGAACACTGAAGCTTTCTTT.

This clonotype turned up a few times. The V and J genes are TRBV18 and TRBJ2-7, with 9 bases that match TRBD1. Germline lookup yields CDR1 KGHSH and CDR2 LQKENI. The CDR3 is 14 residues long. V lost 2 bases and J lost 5; bases outside the gene matches: 4. The CDR3, as DNA: TGTGCCAGCTCACCAGGGACAGGGAACCACGAGCAGTACTTC. It specifies CASSPGTGNHEQYF.

Points on this clonotype: A single base separates this from a much larger clone, so it may be a read error. The chain couples TRBV28 to TRBJ1-1; D remains unclear. The CDR3 contains 14 residues. CDR1 is MDHEN and CDR2 is SYDVKM in the germline V gene. The CDR3 spells CASIDVRGNTEALF. In nucleotides, the CDR3 is TGTGCCAGCATCGACGTGAGAGGGAACACTGAAGCTCTCTTT.

This clonotype showed up just a few times. The chain joins TRBV10-3 to TRBJ2-7, with D uncertain. This CDR3 is 14 amino acids long. Germline values: CDR1 ENHRY, CDR2 SYGVKD. The V end lost 7 bases, the J end lost 0 bases, and 13 bases lay between the germline ends. The CDR3 nucleotides are TGTGCCATCACTTCCTCCTCCAACTCCTACGAGCAGTACTTC. Its translation: CAITSSSNSYEQYF.

This clonotype was recorded a few times. The V gene is TRBV3-1, the J gene TRBJ2-6, with D perhaps being TRBD1 or TRBD2 (5 bases each). This CDR3 has 17 residues. V lost 4 bases to trimming and J lost 2 bases, with 15 bases between them. CDR1 and CDR2 (germline): LGHDT, YNNKEL (reference sequence). This CDR3 reads CASSPPFGTTGANVLTF. As DNA, the CDR3 is TGTGCCAGCAGCCCCCCATTCGGGACGACTGGGGCCAACGTCCTGACTTTC.

This clonotype was found many times. This sequence joins TRBV9 and TRBJ2-7; 7 nucleotides align to TRBD2. The CDR3 extends over 15 amino acids. The J segment lost 3 bases and the V segment lost 2 bases, leaving 8 bases of the junction unmatched. Germline V gene sequence: CDR1 SGDLS, CDR2 YYNGEE. The chain's CDR3 is CASSVNPSGGYEQYF. CDR3 nucleotide sequence: TGTGCCAGCAGCGTCAACCCCTCGGGGGGCTACGAGCAGTACTTC.

The sample holds many counts of this clonotype. The V gene is TRBV12-3 or TRBV12-4, the J gene TRBJ2-3, with unresolved D. Deletions cut 3 bases from V and 6 bases from J, with 7 bases between. The CDR3 contains 12 residues. The CDR3 bases are TGTGCCAGCAGTTTTGGCGCGGATACGCAGTATTTT. Translation: CASSFGADTQYF.

Note on this clonotype: A read error is possible here, since a much larger clone lies one base away. The V call is TRBV24-1, the J call TRBJ2-1, with TRBD1 matching over 8 bases. The germline V gene encodes CDR1 KGHDR and CDR2 SFDVKD. Losses at the gene ends were 1 base for V and 10 bases for J; bases not matched to a gene: 8. This CDR3 comprises 15 residues. Written as DNA, the CDR3 is TGTGCCACCAGTGATTTAAGACAGGGGATTATAGAGCAGTTCTTC. Encoded protein: CATSDLRQGIIEQFF.

This clonotype was detected a few times. V usage is TRBV14 and J usage is TRBJ1-1, with unresolved D. Trimming stripped 4 bases from V and 5 bases from J, with 14 bases between. Per germline, CDR1 SGHDN and CDR2 FVKESK. The CDR3 is made up of 14 amino acids. In nucleotides, the CDR3 is TGTGCCAGCAGCCTTCTGCAGATTGATACTGAAGCTTTCTTT. Encoded protein: CASSLLQIDTEAFF.

Many counts were recorded for this clonotype. This sequence joins TRBV12-3 or TRBV12-4 and TRBJ2-1; 7 bases fit TRBD2. The length of the CDR3 is 15 residues. V was clipped by 6 bases and J by 0 bases; unmatched bases: 5. As DNA, the CDR3 is TGTGCCAGCAGGGAAGCGGGGCGCTCCTACAATGAGCAGTTCTTC. Protein product: CASREAGRSYNEQFF.

The CDR3 coding sequence is TGCAGTGCTAGAGGCGGGACTAGCGGATCATCTTACGAGCAGTACTTC. Amino acids: CSARGGTSGSSYEQYF. The chain links TRBV20-1 to TRBJ2-7; 11 nucleotides match TRBD2. CDR1 DFQATT and CDR2 SNEGSKA come from the germline V gene (reference sequence). CDR3 length equals 16 residues. Trimming cost V 1 base and J 4 bases; bases outside gene matches: 9.

The table lists this clonotype with a few counts. This rearrangement joins TRBV20-1 to TRBJ1-1; a weak D match, TRBD1 (5 bases). CDR3 length: 14 residues. CDR1 and CDR2 from the germline V gene are DFQATT and SNEGSKA (reference sequence). Trimming shortened V by 0 bases and J by 1 base, and 9 bases separated the two germline ends. The CDR3 DNA sequence: TGCAGTGCTAGAGATCGACAGAAGAACACTGAAGCTTTCTTT. Translating it yields CSARDRQKNTEAFF.

In its sample, this clonotype was seen a few times. The V gene is TRBV6-1, the J gene TRBJ2-7; 13 bases match TRBD2. This CDR3 contains 18 residues. The germline gives CDR1 MNHNS, CDR2 SASEGT. J was trimmed by 0 bases and V by 6 bases; bases with no gene match: 11. CDR3: CASSIGLAGALFSYEQYF. The DNA of the CDR3 is TGTGCCAGCAGCATAGGACTAGCGGGAGCTCTTTTCTCCTACGAGCAGTACTTC.

The table lists this clonotype with many counts. The chain has TRBV5-1 and TRBJ2-1; unclear D gene. The CDR3 length is 12 residues. With 1 base removed from V and 8 bases from J, the gap between germline ends came to 7 bases. CDR1 SGHRS and CDR2 YFSETQ come from the germline V gene. In DNA form, the CDR3 reads TGCGCCAGCAGCTTGAACCTCGATGAGCAGTTCTTC. Its protein product is CASSLNLDEQFF. Full variable domain (remainder filled in from reference TRBV5-1 and TRBJ2-1): KAGVTQTPRYLIKTRGQQVTLSCSPISGHRSVSWYQQTPGQGLQFLFEYFSETQRNKGNFPGRFSGRQFSNSRSEMNVSTLELGDSALYLCASSLNLDEQFFGPGTRLTVL.

This clonotype was observed a few times. The rearrangement links TRBV6-1 to TRBJ1-3; TRBD1 aligns across 7 bases. CDR1 is MNHNS and CDR2 is SASEGT in the germline V gene. This CDR3 has 16 residues. V was clipped by 6 bases and J by 0 bases; unmatched bases: 8. The CDR3 DNA is TGTGCCAGCAGCAACCGGGACAGAAACTCTGGAAACACCATATATTTT. Its protein is CASSNRDRNSGNTIYF.

This clonotype was picked up many times. The chain recombines TRBV2 with TRBJ2-7; D ambiguous. The germline V gene encodes CDR1 SNHLY and CDR2 FYNNEI. This CDR3 has 14 amino acids. The V gene lost 7 bases and the J gene lost 6 bases, with 19 bases spanning the gap. This chain's CDR3 is CASKPNTAEGEQYF. DNA for the CDR3: TGTGCCAGCAAGCCAAACACAGCTGAAGGCGAGCAGTACTTC.

The rearrangement uses TRBV4-1 and TRBJ2-7; perhaps D is TRBD1 or TRBD2 (5 bases each). Between the trimmed V and J ends, which lost 4 bases and 3 bases, there was a span of 16 bases. The CDR3 runs to 15 residues. In germline, CDR1 is MGHRA, CDR2 YSYEKL. CDR3 nucleotide sequence: TGCGCCAGCAGCCTAGTTAGGGGACCTGACTACGAGCAGTACTTC. This sequence encodes CASSLVRGPDYEQYF.